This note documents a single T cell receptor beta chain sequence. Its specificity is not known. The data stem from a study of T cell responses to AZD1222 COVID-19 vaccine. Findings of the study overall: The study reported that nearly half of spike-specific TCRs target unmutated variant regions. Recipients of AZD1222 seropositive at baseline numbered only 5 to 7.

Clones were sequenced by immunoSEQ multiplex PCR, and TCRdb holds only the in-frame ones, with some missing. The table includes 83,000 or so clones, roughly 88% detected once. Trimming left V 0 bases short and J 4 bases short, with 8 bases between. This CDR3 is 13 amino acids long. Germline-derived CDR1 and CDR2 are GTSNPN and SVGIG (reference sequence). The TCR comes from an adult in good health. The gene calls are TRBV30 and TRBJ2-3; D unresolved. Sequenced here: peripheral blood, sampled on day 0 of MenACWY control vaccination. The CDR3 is CAWSVFQPDTQYF. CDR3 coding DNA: TGTGCCTGGAGTGTATTTCAGCCAGATACGCAGTATTTT.